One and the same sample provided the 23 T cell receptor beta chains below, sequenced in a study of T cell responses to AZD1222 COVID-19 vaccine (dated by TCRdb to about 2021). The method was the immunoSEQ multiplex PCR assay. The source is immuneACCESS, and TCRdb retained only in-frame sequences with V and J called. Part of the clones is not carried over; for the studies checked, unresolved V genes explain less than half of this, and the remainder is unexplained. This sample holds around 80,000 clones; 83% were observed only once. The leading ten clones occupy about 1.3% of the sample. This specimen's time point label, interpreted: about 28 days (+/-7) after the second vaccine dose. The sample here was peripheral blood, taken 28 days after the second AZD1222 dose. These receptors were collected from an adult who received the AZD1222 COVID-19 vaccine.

The DNA for the CDR3 is TGTGCCAGCAGCTTGAGTCCCGGGACAGGGGGCAATGAGCAGTTCTTC. Encoded protein: CASSLSPGTGGNEQFF. This rearrangement joins TRBV7-6 to TRBJ2-1, with 11 bases aligning to TRBD1. This CDR3 is built from 16 residues. The ends lost 3 bases at V and 6 bases at J; junction bases unmatched: 7. The germline CDR1 and CDR2 sequences are SGHVS and FNYEAQ.

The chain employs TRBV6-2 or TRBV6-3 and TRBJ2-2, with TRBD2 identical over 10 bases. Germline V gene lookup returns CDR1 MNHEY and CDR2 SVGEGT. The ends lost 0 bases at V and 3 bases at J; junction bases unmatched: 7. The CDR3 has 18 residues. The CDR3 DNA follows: TGTGCCAGCAGTTACTCCCTAGCGGGAGTGCTAGACACCGGGGAGCTGTTTTTT. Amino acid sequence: CASSYSLAGVLDTGELFF.

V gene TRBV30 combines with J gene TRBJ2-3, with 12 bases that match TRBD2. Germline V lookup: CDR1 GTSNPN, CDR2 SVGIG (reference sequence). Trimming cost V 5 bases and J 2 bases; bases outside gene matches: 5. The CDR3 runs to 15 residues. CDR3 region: CAWWRLAGVTDTQYF. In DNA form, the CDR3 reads TGTGCCTGGTGGCGACTAGCGGGAGTCACAGATACGCAGTATTTT.

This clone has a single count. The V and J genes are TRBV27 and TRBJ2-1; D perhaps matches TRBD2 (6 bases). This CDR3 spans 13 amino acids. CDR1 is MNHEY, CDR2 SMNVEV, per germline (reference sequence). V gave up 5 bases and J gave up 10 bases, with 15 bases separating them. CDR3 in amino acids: CASSPRGGREQFF. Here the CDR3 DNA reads TGTGCCAGCAGTCCCCGGGGAGGCAGAGAGCAGTTCTTC.

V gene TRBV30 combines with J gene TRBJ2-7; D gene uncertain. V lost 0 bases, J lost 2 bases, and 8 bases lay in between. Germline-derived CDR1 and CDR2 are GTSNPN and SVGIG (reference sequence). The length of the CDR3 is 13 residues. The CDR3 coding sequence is TGTGCCTGGAGTGTAGCACTACCCTACGAGCAGTACTTC. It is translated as CAWSVALPYEQYF.

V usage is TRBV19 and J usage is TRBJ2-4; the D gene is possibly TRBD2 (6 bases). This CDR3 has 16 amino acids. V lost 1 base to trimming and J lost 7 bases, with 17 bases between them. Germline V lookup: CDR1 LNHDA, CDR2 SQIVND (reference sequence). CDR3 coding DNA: TGTGCCAGTAGTATAGGTCGCGGGGCCCCGTGGAACATTCAGTACTTC. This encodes CASSIGRGAPWNIQYF.

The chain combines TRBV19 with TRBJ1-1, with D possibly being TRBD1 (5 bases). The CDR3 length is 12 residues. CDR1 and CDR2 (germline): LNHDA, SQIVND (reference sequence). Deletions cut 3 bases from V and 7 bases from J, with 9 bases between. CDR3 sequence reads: CASSIRGGEAFF. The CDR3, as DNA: TGTGCCAGTAGTATTCGTGGGGGTGAAGCTTTCTTT. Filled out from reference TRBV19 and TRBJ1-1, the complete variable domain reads DGGITQSPKYLFRKEGQNVTLSCEQNLNHDAMYWYRQDPGQGLRLIYYSQIVNDFQKGDIAEGYSVSREKKESFPLTVTSAQKNPTAFYLCASSIRGGEAFFGQGTRLTVV.

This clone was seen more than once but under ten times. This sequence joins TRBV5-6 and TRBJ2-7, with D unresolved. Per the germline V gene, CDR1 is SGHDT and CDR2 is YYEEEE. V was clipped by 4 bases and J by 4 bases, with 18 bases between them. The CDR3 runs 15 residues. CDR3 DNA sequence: TGTGCCAGCAGCCCCCCTTCGGCATACCCGTACGAGCAGTACTTC. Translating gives CASSPPSAYPYEQYF.

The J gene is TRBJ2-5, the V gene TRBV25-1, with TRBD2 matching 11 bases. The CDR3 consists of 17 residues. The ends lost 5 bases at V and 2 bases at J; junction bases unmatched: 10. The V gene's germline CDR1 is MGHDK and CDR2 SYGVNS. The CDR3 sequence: CASSRPHSGRAQETQYF. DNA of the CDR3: TGTGCCAGCAGTAGGCCTCATAGCGGGAGGGCTCAAGAGACCCAGTACTTC.

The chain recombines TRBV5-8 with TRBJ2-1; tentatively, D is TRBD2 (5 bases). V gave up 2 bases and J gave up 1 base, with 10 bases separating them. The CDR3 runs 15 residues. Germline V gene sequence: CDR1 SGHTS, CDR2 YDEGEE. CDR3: CASSFGGRSYNEQFF. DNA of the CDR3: TGTGCCAGCAGCTTCGGAGGCCGTTCCTACAATGAGCAGTTCTTC.

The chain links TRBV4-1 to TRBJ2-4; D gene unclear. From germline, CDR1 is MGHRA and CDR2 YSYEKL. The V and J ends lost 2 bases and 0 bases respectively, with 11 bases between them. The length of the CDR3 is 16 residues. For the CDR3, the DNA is TGCGCCAGCAGCCAATTGGCCTGGCTAGCCAAAAACATTCAGTACTTC. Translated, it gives CASSQLAWLAKNIQYF.

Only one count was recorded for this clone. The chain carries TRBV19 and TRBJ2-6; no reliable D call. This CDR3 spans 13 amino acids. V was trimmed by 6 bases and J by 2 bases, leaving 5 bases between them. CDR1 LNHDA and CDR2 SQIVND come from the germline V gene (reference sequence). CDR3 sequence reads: CASRMPGANVLTF. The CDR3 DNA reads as TGTGCCAGTAGAATGCCTGGGGCCAACGTCCTGACTTTC.

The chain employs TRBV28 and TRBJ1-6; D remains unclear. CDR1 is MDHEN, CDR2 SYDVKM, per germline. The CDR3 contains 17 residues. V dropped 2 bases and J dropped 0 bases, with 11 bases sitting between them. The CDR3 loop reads CASSLQVLSSYNSPLHF. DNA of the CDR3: TGTGCCAGCAGTTTACAAGTGCTTTCCTCCTATAATTCACCCCTCCACTTT. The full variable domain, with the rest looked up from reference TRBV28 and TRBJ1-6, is DVKVTQSSRYLVKRTGEKVFLECVQDMDHENMFWYRQDPGLGLRLIYFSYDVKMKEKGDIPEGYSVSREKKERFSLILESASTNQTSMYLCASSLQVLSSYNSPLHFGNGTRLTVT.

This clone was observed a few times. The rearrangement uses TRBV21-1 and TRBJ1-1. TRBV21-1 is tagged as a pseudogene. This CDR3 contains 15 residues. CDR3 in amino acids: CASSAPTGSGTEAFF. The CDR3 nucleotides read TGTGCCAGCAGCGCCCCGACGGGCAGCGGAACTGAAGCTTTCTTT.

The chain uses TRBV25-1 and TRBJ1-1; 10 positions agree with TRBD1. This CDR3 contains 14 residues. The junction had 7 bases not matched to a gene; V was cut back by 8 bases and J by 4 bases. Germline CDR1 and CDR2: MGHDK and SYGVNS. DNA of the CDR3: TGTGCCAGCTTGCGACAGGGGGCCGTCACTGAAGCTTTCTTT. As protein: CASLRQGAVTEAFF.

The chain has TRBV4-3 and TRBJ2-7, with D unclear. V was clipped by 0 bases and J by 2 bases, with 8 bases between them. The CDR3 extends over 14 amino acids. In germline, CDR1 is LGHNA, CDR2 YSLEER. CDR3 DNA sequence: TGCGCCAGCAGCCAAGAGGCACAGACCTACGAGCAGTACTTC. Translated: CASSQEAQTYEQYF.

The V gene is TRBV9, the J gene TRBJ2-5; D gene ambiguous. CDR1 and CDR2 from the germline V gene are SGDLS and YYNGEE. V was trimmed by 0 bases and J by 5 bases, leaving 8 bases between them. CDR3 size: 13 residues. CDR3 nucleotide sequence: TGTGCCAGCAGCGTAGATCGGCCGGAGACCCAGTACTTC. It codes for CASSVDRPETQYF.

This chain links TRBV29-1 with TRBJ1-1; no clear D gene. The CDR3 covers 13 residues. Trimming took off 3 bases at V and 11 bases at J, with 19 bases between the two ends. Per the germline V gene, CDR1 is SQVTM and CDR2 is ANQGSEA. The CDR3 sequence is CSVDSRLHPVAFF. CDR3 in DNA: TGCAGCGTTGATTCCCGCCTCCACCCCGTTGCTTTCTTT.

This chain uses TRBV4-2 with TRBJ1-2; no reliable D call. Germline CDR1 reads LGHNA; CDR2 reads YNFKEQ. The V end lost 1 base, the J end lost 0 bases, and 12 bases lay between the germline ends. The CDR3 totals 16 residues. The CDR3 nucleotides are TGTGCCAGCAGCCAAGGTGAGACGGCTTCTAACTATGGCTACACCTTC. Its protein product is CASSQGETASNYGYTF.

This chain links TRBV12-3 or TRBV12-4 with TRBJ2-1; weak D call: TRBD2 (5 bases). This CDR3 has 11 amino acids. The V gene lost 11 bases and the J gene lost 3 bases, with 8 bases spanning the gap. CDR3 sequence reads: CAAGDYNEQFF. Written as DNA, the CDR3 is TGTGCCGCCGGGGACTACAATGAGCAGTTCTTC.

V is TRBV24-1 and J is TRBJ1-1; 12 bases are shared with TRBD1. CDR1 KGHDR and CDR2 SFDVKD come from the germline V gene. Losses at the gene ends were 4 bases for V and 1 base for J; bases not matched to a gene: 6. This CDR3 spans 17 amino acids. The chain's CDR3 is CATSEGPGQGANTEAFF. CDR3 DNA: TGTGCCACCAGTGAGGGTCCGGGACAGGGGGCGAACACTGAAGCTTTCTTT.

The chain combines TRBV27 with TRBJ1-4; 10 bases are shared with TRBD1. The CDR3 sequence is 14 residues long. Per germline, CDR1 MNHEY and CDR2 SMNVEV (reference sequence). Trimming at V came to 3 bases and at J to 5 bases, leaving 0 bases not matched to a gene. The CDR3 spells CASSLDRGNEKLFF. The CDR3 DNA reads TGTGCCAGCAGTTTGGACAGGGGGAATGAAAAACTGTTTTTT.

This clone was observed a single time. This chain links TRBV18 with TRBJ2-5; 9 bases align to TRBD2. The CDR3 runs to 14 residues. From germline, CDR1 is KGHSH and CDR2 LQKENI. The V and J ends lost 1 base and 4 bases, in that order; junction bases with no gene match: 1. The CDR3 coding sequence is TGTGCCAGCTCACCACAGACTAGCGGAGAGACCCAGTACTTC. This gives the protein CASSPQTSGETQYF.